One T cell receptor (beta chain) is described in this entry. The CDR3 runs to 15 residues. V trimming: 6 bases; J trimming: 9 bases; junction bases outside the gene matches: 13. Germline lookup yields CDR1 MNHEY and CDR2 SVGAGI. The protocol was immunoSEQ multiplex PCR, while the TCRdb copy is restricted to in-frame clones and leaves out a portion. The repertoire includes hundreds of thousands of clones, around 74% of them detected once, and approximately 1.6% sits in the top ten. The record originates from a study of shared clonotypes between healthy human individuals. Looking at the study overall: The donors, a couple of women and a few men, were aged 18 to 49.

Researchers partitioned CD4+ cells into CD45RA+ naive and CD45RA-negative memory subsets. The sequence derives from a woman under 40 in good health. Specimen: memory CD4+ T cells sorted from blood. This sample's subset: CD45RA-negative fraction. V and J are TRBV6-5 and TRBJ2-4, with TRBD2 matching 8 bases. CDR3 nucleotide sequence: TGTGCCAGCAGCCGTTCCGGGACTAGACTGAGCATTCAGTACTTC. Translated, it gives CASSRSGTRLSIQYF.